These 13 T cell receptor beta chains came from one sample sequenced in a study of shared clonotypes between healthy human individuals. Data came from immunoSEQ multiplex PCR; TCRdb stores just in-frame clones and leaves some out. Of roughly 700,000 clones in the sample, around 91% are singletons; the top ten hold approximately 35%. Sequencing was done on a sample of memory CD8+ T cells from PBMCs. The subset: CD45RO+ cells pooled with CCR7-negative TemRA cells. The receptors derive from a man between 18 and 35 years old in good health. Some clones in this sample may be carry-over from other donors' samples.

The J gene is TRBJ1-3, the V gene TRBV5-4, with D perhaps TRBD1 (5 bases). This CDR3 region has 13 residues. Looked up from germline, CDR1 is SGHNT and CDR2 is YYREEE (reference sequence). Trimming stripped 1 base from V and 8 bases from J, with 10 bases between. The DNA of the CDR3 is TGTGCCAGCAGCTTGTACGGGGGTGACACCATATATTTT. Translation: CASSLYGGDTIYF.

The rearrangement uses TRBV15 and TRBJ2-5; TRBD1 matches at 9 bases. The V gene end was trimmed by 1 base and the J gene end by 5 bases; junction bases not matched to a gene: 8. There are 16 residues in the CDR3. CDR1 LNHNV and CDR2 YYDKDF come from the germline V gene (reference sequence). Here the CDR3 reads CATSRVSGQGWETQYF. The CDR3 DNA is TGTGCCACCAGCAGAGTGTCGGGACAGGGTTGGGAGACCCAGTACTTC. The full variable domain, its missing parts supplied by reference TRBV15 and TRBJ2-5, is DAMVIQNPRYQVTQFGKPVTLSCSQTLNHNVMYWYQQKSSQAPKLLFHYYDKDFNNEADTPDNFQSRRPNTSFCFLDIRSPGLGDTAMYLCATSRVSGQGWETQYFGPGTRLLVL.

The chain has TRBV28 and TRBJ1-1; no clear D gene. The germline gives CDR1 MDHEN, CDR2 SYDVKM. Between the trimmed V and J ends, which lost 7 bases and 4 bases, there was a span of 22 bases. CDR3 length: 16 residues. The CDR3 sequence is CASTPRDGRMGTEAFF. The CDR3 coding sequence is TGTGCCAGCACCCCGCGCGACGGAAGAATGGGCACTGAAGCTTTCTTT.

In its sample, this clone was seen once. The chain links TRBV12-5 to TRBJ2-2; perhaps D is TRBD1 or TRBD2 (5 bases each). Trimming pared 1 base from V and 6 bases from J, leaving 15 bases between. This CDR3 has 16 residues. In germline, CDR1 is LGHNT, CDR2 FRNRAP. The DNA for the CDR3 is TGTGCTAGTGGTTTGGACCCCGGGACCATCCCCGGGGAGCTGTTTTTT. Translating it yields CASGLDPGTIPGELFF.

The V and J genes are TRBV7-9 and TRBJ2-1; D is perhaps TRBD2 (6 bases). CDR3 length: 15 amino acids. From germline, CDR1 is SEHNR and CDR2 FQNEAQ (reference sequence). V shed 5 bases and J shed 1 base, with 12 bases lying between them. This CDR3 is CASSPYRGSYNEQFF. Here the CDR3 DNA reads TGTGCCAGCAGCCCCTACCGGGGGTCCTACAATGAGCAGTTCTTC.

This sequence joins TRBV28 and TRBJ2-7; D unclear. The V and J ends lost 8 bases and 2 bases respectively, with 10 bases between them. Per the germline V gene, CDR1 is MDHEN and CDR2 is SYDVKM. The CDR3 covers 12 residues. CDR3 sequence reads: CASRSVPYEQYF. The CDR3 coding sequence is TGTGCCAGCCGATCGGTTCCCTACGAGCAGTACTTC.

The V and J genes are TRBV9 and TRBJ1-4, with D hard to call. V dropped 0 bases and J dropped 2 bases, with 23 bases sitting between them. CDR3 length: 20 amino acids. Germline CDR1 reads SGDLS; CDR2 reads YYNGEE. CDR3 sequence (DNA): TGTGCCAGCAGCGTAGTACCTCTGAGTGAAGGTTACACTACTAATGAAAAACTGTTTTTT. Its protein is CASSVVPLSEGYTTNEKLFF.

V is TRBV9 and J is TRBJ2-3; D ambiguous. CDR1 SGDLS and CDR2 YYNGEE come from the germline V gene. Between the trimmed V and J ends, which lost 0 bases and 6 bases, there was a span of 5 bases. The CDR3 covers 12 residues. CDR3 DNA sequence: TGTGCCAGCAGCGTAGGGGATGATACGCAGTATTTT. It encodes CASSVGDDTQYF.

V usage is TRBV7-9 and J usage is TRBJ2-1; 10 bases are shared with TRBD1. The V and J ends lost 6 bases and 7 bases, in that order; junction bases with no gene match: 9. The CDR3 runs 15 residues. Germline V gives CDR1 SEHNR, CDR2 FQNEAQ (reference sequence). CDR3 coding DNA: TGTGCCAGCAGTTTAAGGACAGGGGGATTTAATGAGCAGTTCTTC. This sequence encodes CASSLRTGGFNEQFF.

The V and J genes are TRBV6-1 and TRBJ2-2, with D tentatively TRBD2 (5 bases). CDR1 MNHNS and CDR2 SASEGT come from the germline V gene. This CDR3 is built from 14 residues. V lost 10 bases, J lost 3 bases, and 15 bases lay in between. CDR3 sequence: CATPTAGHTGELFF. The CDR3 DNA sequence: TGTGCCACCCCCACGGCGGGCCACACCGGGGAGCTGTTTTTT.

This chain connects TRBV11-2 to TRBJ2-5; TRBD2 aligns across 7 bases. V gave up 5 bases and J gave up 3 bases; unmatched junction bases: 15. The CDR3 is 17 residues long. The germline V gene has CDR1 SGHAT and CDR2 FQNNGV. The CDR3 DNA reads TGTGCCAGCAGCCCCCCGAGCAGGGTAGCGGGCAAAGAGACCCAGTACTTC. Translated, it gives CASSPPSRVAGKETQYF.

A word on this clone: At the DNA level, this CDR3 is encoded by other sequences in the same sample as well. CDR3 nucleotide sequence: TGTGCCAGCAGCGTAGACGGGCGCACAGATACGCAGTATTTT. Protein sequence: CASSVDGRTDTQYF. The chain couples TRBV9 to TRBJ2-3; D remains unclear. Germline values: CDR1 SGDLS, CDR2 YYNGEE. There are 14 residues in the CDR3. Trimming pared 0 bases from V and 1 base from J, leaving 6 bases between.

This clone was observed a single time. This chain joins TRBV28 and TRBJ2-5; possible D gene TRBD1, 6 bases. The end of the DNA aligns better with TRBJ2-7, so the J call may be wrong. Germline CDR1 and CDR2: MDHEN and SYDVKM. This CDR3 comprises 13 residues. CDR3 sequence reads: CASRRDTAYEQYF. Here the CDR3 DNA reads TGTGCCAGCCGCCGGGACACGGCCTACGAGCAGTACTTC.